These T cell receptor beta chains were read from a single sample in a study of Ad26.COV2.S vaccination and SARS-CoV-2 variants. Sequencing used immunoSEQ multiplex PCR; TCRdb keeps in-frame clones, though not all of them. The table lists approximately 410,000 clones, 88% of them singletons, with 3.6% in the top ten. Sequenced here: peripheral blood, sampled in a trial of Ad26.COV2.S vaccine versus placebo. Receptors were obtained from a person aged 18-60 years who received the Ad26.COV2.S COVID-19 vaccine or a placebo. Each CDR3 is given without its conserved first and last residue. A D gene is named only where the DNA matches it firmly. Clone size, where shown, is once, few, many, or a class for clones that have expanded.

clone size | D gene | CDR3 length | J gene | V gene | CDR3 protein
once | NA | 11 | TRBJ1-3 | TRBV25-1 | ASRRTRESTIY
NA | NA | 14 | TRBJ2-5 | TRBV21-1 | ASSKVQRGAPETQY
NA | NA | 11 | TRBJ1-5 | TRBV28 | ASSRQGGQPQH
NA | TRBD2 | 13 | TRBJ2-7 | TRBV24-1 | ATSDTSGAPYEQY
NA | NA | 14 | TRBJ1-5 | TRBV28 | ASSPTGKGGNQPQH
NA | NA | 13 | TRBJ1-5 | TRBV7-2 | ASSFGTASGQPQH
NA | TRBD1 | 13 | TRBJ1-1 | TRBV5-5 | ASSIRTGGDTEAF
NA | NA | 11 | TRBJ2-7 | TRBV5-8 | ASSFRGTYEQY
NA | TRBD1 | 11 | TRBJ2-1 | TRBV4-3 | ASGQGPYNEQF
NA | NA | 15 | TRBJ1-5 | TRBV15 | ATSSGNGRETKQPQH
NA | TRBD2 | 16 | TRBJ2-5 | TRBV7-8 | ASSLAKGLAGTSETQY
NA | TRBD2 | 15 | TRBJ2-5 | TRBV9 | ASSVGGLAGVQETQY
NA | NA | 11 | TRBJ1-4 | TRBV19 | ASMPGGNEKLF
NA | TRBD1 | 11 | TRBJ1-2 | TRBV6-2/TRBV6-3 | ASSRGDRDGYT
NA | NA | 14 | TRBJ1-5 | TRBV6-2/TRBV6-3 | ASSHPRQSSNQPQH
many | NA | 10 | TRBJ2-7 | TRBV12-3/TRBV12-4 | ASRRLAYEQY
NA | TRBD2 | 15 | TRBJ2-7 | TRBV7-2 | ASSLSLASGGAYEQY
NA | NA | 14 | TRBJ2-7 | TRBV14 | ASSQETAAGGLEQY
NA | NA | 13 | TRBJ2-5 | TRBV24-1 | ATSDSGVGQETQY
NA | NA | 13 | TRBJ1-2 | TRBV28 | ASIHLGRGGGGYT
NA | NA | 12 | TRBJ2-2 | TRBV4-2 | ASSQDRGPGELF
NA | TRBD1 | 12 | TRBJ1-5 | TRBV6-2/TRBV6-3 | ASSFGQGGQPQH
NA | TRBD1 | 12 | TRBJ2-7 | TRBV28 | ASSFGTGSHEQY
NA | TRBD1 | 11 | TRBJ1-2 | TRBV10-3 | AISGAGGLGYT
NA | NA | 12 | TRBJ2-5 | TRBV4-3 | ASSQDRGFATQY
NA | NA | 11 | TRBJ1-5 | TRBV12-3/TRBV12-4 | ASTPRDDQPQH
NA | TRBD2 | 13 | TRBJ2-3 | TRBV7-8 | ASSTSGGVGDTQY
few | NA | 13 | TRBJ2-5 | TRBV28 | ASSFSPGSLKTQY
NA | NA | 12 | TRBJ1-3 | TRBV4-2 | ASSQRQTGNTIY
few | NA | 12 | TRBJ2-7 | TRBV28 | ASSLSPMGGEQY
NA | NA | 12 | TRBJ1-6 | TRBV9 | ASNGGGYNSPLH
NA | NA | 13 | TRBJ2-7 | TRBV15 | ATSRDRRGSYEQY
NA | NA | 12 | TRBJ2-5 | TRBV19 | ASKDRTSQETQY
NA | NA | 11 | TRBJ1-6 | TRBV14 | ASSQGRDSPLH
few | NA | 11 | TRBJ1-5 | TRBV28 | ASSLWYNQPQH
NA | NA | 10 | TRBJ2-1 | TRBV7-9 | ASSPRGIQQF
few | TRBD1 | 14 | TRBJ1-3 | TRBV6-6 | ASSYSGQDSGNTIY
NA | NA | 12 | TRBJ2-1 | TRBV9 | ASSVGGQGNEQF
few | NA | 16 | TRBJ2-3 | TRBV28 | ASSLAGTSLLSTDTQY
NA | TRBD2 | 16 | TRBJ2-3 | TRBV19 | ASSIYRGLAGETDTQY
NA | TRBD1 | 13 | TRBJ1-2 | TRBV9 | ASSVVDRGNYGYT
NA | NA | 14 | TRBJ2-7 | TRBV7-9 | ASSFASGLTSYEQY
NA | NA | 12 | TRBJ1-2 | TRBV7-2 | ASSPSEGGYGYT
NA | NA | 11 | TRBJ2-1 | TRBV28 | ASSPDSYNEQF
NA | TRBD2 | 13 | TRBJ2-7 | TRBV30 | AWSRERGTHYEQY
NA | TRBD1 | 13 | TRBJ2-7 | TRBV6-6 | ASSYSGTGADEQY
NA | NA | 10 | TRBJ1-1 | TRBV20-1 | SASHLFGEAF
NA | NA | 11 | TRBJ1-1 | TRBV19 | ASSSRGNTEAF
NA | TRBD2 | 14 | TRBJ2-5 | TRBV10-2 | ASSEIGGGDQETQY
few | NA | 14 | TRBJ1-4 | TRBV4-1 | ASSQAGERTNEKLF
NA | NA | 11 | TRBJ2-7 | TRBV5-4 | ASSSTSSYEQY
NA | NA | 12 | TRBJ2-5 | TRBV28 | ASSSRPMRETQY
NA | TRBD1 | 13 | TRBJ2-2 | TRBV11-2 | ASSKPGQGSGELF
NA | NA | 9 | TRBJ1-1 | TRBV11-2 | ASSFYSEAF
NA | NA | 12 | TRBJ2-7 | TRBV19 | ASSTRTDSYEQY
NA | TRBD1 | 11 | TRBJ1-1 | TRBV2 | ACQGARDTEAF
NA | TRBD2 | 13 | TRBJ2-7 | TRBV19 | ASSILAGDRYEQY